A single T cell receptor (beta chain) is shown here with its context. Sequencing used immunoSEQ v3. TCRdb's copy holds only in-frame clones and misses some; the assay was immunoSEQ multiplex PCR. The data hold about 50,000 clones, with less than 85% observed a single time. Indicated time point: pre-treatment sample, taken before nivolumab and TIL therapy. Pleural nodules or supraclavicular lymph nodes made up most of the excised metastases sampled. The data were taken from a study of TIL therapy for anti-PD-1-resistant metastatic lung cancer. The junction had 7 bases not matched to a gene; V was cut back by 5 bases and J by 1 base. The CDR3 covers 16 residues. The germline gives CDR1 SGHTA, CDR2 FQGNSA.

The material sequenced was tumor tissue, taken at baseline. The sequence came from a person between 25 and 79 years old with non-small cell lung cancer. V gene TRBV7-2 combines with J gene TRBJ1-2; 10 nucleotides align to TRBD1. In DNA, the CDR3 is TGTGCCAGCAGCATTTGGACAGGGGGAGGTAACTATGGCTACACCTTC. Amino acids: CASSIWTGGGNYGYTF.